This T cell receptor (beta chain) was captured in a study of T cells after yellow fever vaccination (dated by TCRdb to the late 2010s). Some background on the complete study: Libraries from fractions with low cell numbers were prepared with the SMART-Seq v4 Ultra Low Input RNA kit. To follow T-cell clones before and after both primary and booster YFV17D yellow fever vaccination, bulk TCR alpha and beta repertoires underwent longitudinal sequencing. Two healthy male donors made up the cohort, one aged 18 to 29 years and the other aged 30 to 40 years. Bulk PBMC replicates and cell subsets were isolated from blood drawn at multiple timepoints before and after both primary and secondary immunization. What the study reported, not specific to this receptor: Because the study included only a couple of donors, the extent to which the findings can be generalized is limited. Compared with the primary T-cell response, the secondary T-cell response was weaker but faster, peaking on day 5 rather than day 15. Computational filtering was needed because FACS-sorted repertoires could contain abundant contaminating clonotypes from the bulk population. A small fraction of clonotypes appeared in both the CD4 and CD8 compartments, likely as a result of convergent recombination. After the booster, most clones that had expanded after primary vaccination were detected again (roughly 96% of CD4 and 88% of CD8), suggesting broad maintenance of memory.

The sample holds a few counts of this clonotype. Its specific antigen is unknown. Base quality data are lacking; no much larger clone is found one base away. The run used an Illumina NovaSeq 6000. TCR cDNA was made using 5'RACE template switching, a step that added a universal primer site and unique molecular identifiers. Priming of cDNA synthesis was performed from both the TCR alpha and TCR beta constant segments. Libraries were amplified in two PCR steps, with sample barcodes and sequencing adapters added in the second step. Sequencing of libraries was done on Illumina HiSeq 2500 (2x100 bp) or NovaSeq (2x150 bp). On the study's bioinformatics: Demultiplexing of reads and collapsing into UMI consensus sequences were performed with MIGEC, and V(D)J alignment was carried out with MiXCR. Vaccine-responding clonotypes were defined with edgeR using replicate PBMC samples, requiring FDR below 0.01 and a log2 fold change above 5 up to day 15. Each bulk clonotype was labeled CD4 or CD8 based on which sequenced repertoire, CD4 or CD8, contained the clonotype at higher abundance. The public sequencing data were trimmed at Q25 with fastp and processed into clonotypes with MiXCR by TCRdb, which kept only in-frame beta chains. Each entry is one CDR3 protein sequence, shown with its most common DNA and genes. For this entry, the V and J calls and clone size follow TCRdb and not the study's own pipeline. The sample table contains about 320,000 distinct CDR3 sequences; only one count was recorded for around 4.3% of them. The ten largest clones add up to roughly 19% of the sample.

The meaning of the sample's treatment or condition label: live attenuated yellow fever vaccine strain. At each blood-draw timepoint, two biological replicates of bulk PBMCs were obtained. PBMCs were isolated from peripheral blood using a standard Ficoll-Paque protocol. TriZol was used to extract RNA from bulk PBMCs, from CD4 and CD8 fractions, and from dextramer-positive and dextramer-negative fractions. From its cysteine to its phenylalanine, the CDR3 spans 14 amino acids. CDR3 DNA is the only sequence kept; it has 42 bases, read in frame from the first base. CDR1 and CDR2 were assigned from the germline V gene as KGHDR and SFDVKD. Between the V and J ends, shortened by 4 bases and 3 bases respectively, the junction contains 9 bases.

This TCR came from a man aged 18 to 30 who received the YFV17D yellow fever vaccine. Rearrangement joined TRBV24-1 to TRBJ2-1; the D gene is possibly TRBD1, with 5 bases matching. The specimen was PBMCs, collected 15 days after the yellow fever booster vaccination. The DNA sequence follows: TGTGCCACCAGTGACCAGGGTCTCTACAATGAGCAGTTCTTC. It translates to CATSDQGLYNEQFF.